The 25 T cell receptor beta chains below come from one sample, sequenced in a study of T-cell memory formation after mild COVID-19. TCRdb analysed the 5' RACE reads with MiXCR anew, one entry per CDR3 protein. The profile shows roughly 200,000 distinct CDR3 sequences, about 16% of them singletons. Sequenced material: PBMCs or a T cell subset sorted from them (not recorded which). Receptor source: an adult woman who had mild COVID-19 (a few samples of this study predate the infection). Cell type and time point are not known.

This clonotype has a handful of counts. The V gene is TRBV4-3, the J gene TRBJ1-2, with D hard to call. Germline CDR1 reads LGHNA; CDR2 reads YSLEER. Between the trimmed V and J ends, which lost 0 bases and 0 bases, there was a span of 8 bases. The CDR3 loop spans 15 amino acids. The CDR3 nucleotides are TGCGCCAGCAGCCAAGATACAACAGCTAACTATGGCTACACCTTC. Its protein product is CASSQDTTANYGYTF.

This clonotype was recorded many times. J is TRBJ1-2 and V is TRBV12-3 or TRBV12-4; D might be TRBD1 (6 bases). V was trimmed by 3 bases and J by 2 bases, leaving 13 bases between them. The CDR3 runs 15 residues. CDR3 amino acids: CASSFARGSNYGYTF. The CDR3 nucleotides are TGTGCCAGCAGTTTTGCCAGGGGTTCGAACTATGGCTACACCTTC.

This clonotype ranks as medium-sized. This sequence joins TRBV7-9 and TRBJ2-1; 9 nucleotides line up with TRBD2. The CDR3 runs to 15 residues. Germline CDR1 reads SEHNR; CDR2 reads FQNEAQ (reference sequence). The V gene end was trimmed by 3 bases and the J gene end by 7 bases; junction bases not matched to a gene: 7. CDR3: CASSFVGLARNEQFF. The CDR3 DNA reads TGTGCCAGCAGCTTCGTCGGACTAGCGCGGAATGAGCAGTTCTTC.

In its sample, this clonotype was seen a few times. The CDR3 is CASSVRPDSGSGSSYEQYF. In nucleotides, the CDR3 is TGTGCCAGCAGCGTAAGGCCAGATAGCGGGAGCGGTAGCTCCTACGAGCAGTACTTC. V is TRBV9 and J is TRBJ2-7, with TRBD2 matching 9 bases. The CDR3 runs 19 residues. Germline CDR1 reads SGDLS; CDR2 reads YYNGEE. J lost 0 bases, V lost 1 base, and 14 bases had no gene match.

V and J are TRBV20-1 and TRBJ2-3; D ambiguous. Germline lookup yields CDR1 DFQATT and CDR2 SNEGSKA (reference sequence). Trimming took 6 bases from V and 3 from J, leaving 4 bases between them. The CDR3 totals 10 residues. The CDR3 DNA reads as TGCAGTGCCGGGACAGATACGCAGTATTTT. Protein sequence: CSAGTDTQYF.

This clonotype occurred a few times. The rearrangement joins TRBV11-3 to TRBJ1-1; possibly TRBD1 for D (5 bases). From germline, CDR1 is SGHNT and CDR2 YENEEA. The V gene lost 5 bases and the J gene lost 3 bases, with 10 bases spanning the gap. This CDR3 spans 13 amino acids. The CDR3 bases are TGTGCCAGCAGCCGGGAGGGGTACACTGAAGCTTTCTTT. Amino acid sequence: CASSREGYTEAFF.

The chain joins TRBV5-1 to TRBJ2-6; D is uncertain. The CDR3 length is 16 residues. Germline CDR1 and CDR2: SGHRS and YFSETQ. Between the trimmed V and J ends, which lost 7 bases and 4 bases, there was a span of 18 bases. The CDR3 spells CASAREIGSGANVLTF. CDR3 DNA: TGCGCCAGCGCCCGCGAAATAGGTTCCGGGGCCAACGTCCTGACTTTC.

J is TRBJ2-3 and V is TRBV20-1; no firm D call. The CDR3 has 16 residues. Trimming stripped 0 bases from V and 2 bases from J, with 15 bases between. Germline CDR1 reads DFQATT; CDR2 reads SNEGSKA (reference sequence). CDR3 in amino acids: CSAREGFTADTDTQYF. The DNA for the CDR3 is TGCAGTGCTAGAGAGGGTTTCACGGCCGACACAGATACGCAGTATTTT.

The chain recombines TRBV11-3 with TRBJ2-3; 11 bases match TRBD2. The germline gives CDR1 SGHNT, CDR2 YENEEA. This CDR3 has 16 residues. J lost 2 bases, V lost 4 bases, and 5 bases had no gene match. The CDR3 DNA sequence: TGTGCCAGCAGCTCGATAGCGGGAGGGCTCACAGATACGCAGTATTTT. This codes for CASSSIAGGLTDTQYF. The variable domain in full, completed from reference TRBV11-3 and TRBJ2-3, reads EAGVVQSPRYKIIEKKQPVAFWCNPISGHNTLYWYLQNLGQGPELLIRYENEEAVDDSQLPKDRFSAERLKGVDSTLKIQPAELGDSAVYLCASSSIAGGLTDTQYFGPGTRLTVL.

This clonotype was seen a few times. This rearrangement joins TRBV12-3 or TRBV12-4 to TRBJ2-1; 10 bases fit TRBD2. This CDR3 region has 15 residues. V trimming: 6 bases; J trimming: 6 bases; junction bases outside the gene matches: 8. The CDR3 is CASRDWRLAGNEQFF. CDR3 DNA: TGTGCCAGCAGGGATTGGAGACTAGCGGGCAATGAGCAGTTCTTC.

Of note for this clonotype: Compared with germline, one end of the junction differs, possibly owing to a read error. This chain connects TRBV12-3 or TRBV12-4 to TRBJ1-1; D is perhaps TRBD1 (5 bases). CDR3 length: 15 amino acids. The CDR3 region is CASRPRQTRNAEAFF. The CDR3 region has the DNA TGTGCCAGCAGACCGCGACAGACCCGGAACGCTGAAGCTTTCTTT.

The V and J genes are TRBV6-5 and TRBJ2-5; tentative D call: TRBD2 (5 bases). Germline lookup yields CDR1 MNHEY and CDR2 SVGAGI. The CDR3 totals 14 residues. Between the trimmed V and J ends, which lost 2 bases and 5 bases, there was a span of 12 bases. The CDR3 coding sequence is TGTGCCAGCAGTTACGGTGGGAGATGGGAGACCCAGTACTTC. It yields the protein CASSYGGRWETQYF.

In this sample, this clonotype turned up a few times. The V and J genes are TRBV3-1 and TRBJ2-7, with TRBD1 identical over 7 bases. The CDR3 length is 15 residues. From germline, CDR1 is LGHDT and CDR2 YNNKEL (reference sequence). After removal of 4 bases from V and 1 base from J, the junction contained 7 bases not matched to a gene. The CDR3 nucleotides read TGTGCCAGCAGCCGACACCGGGACAGTTCCTACGAGCAGTACTTC. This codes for CASSRHRDSSYEQYF.

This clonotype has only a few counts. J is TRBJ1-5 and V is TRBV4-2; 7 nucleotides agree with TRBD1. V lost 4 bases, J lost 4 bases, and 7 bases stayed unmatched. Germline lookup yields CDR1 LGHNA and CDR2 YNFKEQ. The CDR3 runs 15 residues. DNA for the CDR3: TGTGCCAGCAGCCTCGAGGGGGCAGGAAATCAGCCCCAGCATTTT. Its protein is CASSLEGAGNQPQHF.

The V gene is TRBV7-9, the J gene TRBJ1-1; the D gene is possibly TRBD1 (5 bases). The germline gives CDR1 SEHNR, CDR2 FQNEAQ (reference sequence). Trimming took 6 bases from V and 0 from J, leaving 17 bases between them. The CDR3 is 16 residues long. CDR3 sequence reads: CASRPAGGRLNTEAFF. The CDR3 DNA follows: TGTGCCAGCAGACCGGCGGGGGGAAGATTGAACACTGAAGCTTTCTTT.

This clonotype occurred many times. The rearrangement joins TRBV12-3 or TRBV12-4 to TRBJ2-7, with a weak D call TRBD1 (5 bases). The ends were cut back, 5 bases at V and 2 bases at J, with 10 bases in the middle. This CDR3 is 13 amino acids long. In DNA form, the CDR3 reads TGTGCCAGCAGTGGGGCGTCGGCCTACGAGCAGTACTTC. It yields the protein CASSGASAYEQYF.

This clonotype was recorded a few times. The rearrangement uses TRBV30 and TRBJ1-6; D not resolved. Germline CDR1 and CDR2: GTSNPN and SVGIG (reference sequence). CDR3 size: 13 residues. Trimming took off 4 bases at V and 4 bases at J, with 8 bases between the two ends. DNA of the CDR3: TGTGCCTGGAAGGCACAGTATAATTCACCCCTCCACTTT. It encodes CAWKAQYNSPLHF.

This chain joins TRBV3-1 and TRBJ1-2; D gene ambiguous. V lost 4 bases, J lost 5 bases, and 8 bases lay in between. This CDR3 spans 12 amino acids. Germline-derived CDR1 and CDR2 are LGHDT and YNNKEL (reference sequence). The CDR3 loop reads CASSRGKYGYTF. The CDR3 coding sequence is TGTGCCAGCAGCCGTGGGAAATATGGCTACACCTTC.

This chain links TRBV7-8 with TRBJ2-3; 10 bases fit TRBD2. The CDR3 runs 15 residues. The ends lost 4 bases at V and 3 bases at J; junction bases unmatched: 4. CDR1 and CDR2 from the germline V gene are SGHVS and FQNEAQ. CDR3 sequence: CASSSQLAGTDTQYF. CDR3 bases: TGTGCCAGCAGCTCGCAACTAGCGGGGACAGATACGCAGTATTTT.

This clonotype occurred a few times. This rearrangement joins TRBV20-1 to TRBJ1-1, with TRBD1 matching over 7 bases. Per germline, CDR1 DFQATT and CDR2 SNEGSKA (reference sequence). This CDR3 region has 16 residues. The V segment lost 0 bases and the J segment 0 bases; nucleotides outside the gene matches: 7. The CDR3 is CSARDPRQGLNTEAFF. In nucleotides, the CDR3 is TGCAGTGCTAGAGATCCCAGACAGGGCTTGAACACTGAAGCTTTCTTT.

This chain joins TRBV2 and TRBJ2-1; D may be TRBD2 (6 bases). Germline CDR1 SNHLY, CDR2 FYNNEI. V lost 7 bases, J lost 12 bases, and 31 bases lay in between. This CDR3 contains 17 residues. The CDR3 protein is CASTSREVTRVTMRQFF. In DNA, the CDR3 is TGTGCCAGCACTTCTAGGGAGGTGACTCGGGTAACAATGAGGCAGTTCTTC.

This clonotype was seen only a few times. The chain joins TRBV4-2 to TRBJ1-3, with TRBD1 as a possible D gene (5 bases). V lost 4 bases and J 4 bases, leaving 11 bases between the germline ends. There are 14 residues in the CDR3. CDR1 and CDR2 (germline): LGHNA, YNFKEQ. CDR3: CASSLTGDGNTIYF. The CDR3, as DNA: TGTGCCAGCAGCCTTACGGGGGACGGAAACACCATATATTTT.

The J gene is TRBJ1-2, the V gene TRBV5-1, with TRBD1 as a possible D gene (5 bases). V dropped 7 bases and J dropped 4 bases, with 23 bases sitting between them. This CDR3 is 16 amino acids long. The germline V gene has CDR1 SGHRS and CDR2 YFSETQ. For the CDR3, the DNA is TGCGCCAGCCGATCGCGGGACCCTGGTTCGTCCTATGGCTACACCTTC. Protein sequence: CASRSRDPGSSYGYTF.

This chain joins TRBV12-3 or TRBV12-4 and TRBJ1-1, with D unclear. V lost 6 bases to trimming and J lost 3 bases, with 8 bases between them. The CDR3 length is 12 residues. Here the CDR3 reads CASSLRYTEAFF. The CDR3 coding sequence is TGTGCCAGCAGCCTTAGGTACACTGAAGCTTTCTTT.

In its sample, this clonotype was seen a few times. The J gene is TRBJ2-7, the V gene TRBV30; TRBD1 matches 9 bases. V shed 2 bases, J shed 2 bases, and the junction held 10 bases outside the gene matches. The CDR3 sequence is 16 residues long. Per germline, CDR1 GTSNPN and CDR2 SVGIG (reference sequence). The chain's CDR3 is CAWSIGGTGFPYEQYF. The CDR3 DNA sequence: TGTGCCTGGAGTATCGGGGGGACAGGGTTCCCCTACGAGCAGTACTTC.